Listed here are 14 T cell receptor beta chains from one sample, sequenced in a study of shared clonotypes between healthy human individuals. Some clones are missing from TCRdb's copy, which holds only in-frame ones; the method was immunoSEQ multiplex PCR. The sample consists of about 1,800,000 clones, about 95% of them appearing once. The naive CD8 fraction comprised CD45RO-negative cells positively selected for CCR7 and excluded terminally differentiated effector memory CD45RA+ cells. The specimen was naive CD8+ T cells sorted from blood. The receptors come from a young man in good health.

This chain links TRBV6-1 with TRBJ2-2; D is uncertain. Trimming took 4 bases from V and 3 from J, leaving 6 bases between them. This CDR3 contains 13 residues. Germline V gene data show CDR1 as MNHNS and CDR2 as SASEGT. The CDR3 DNA sequence: TGTGCCAGCAGTGTCACAGACACCGGGGAGCTGTTTTTT. As protein: CASSVTDTGELFF.

V is TRBV7-9 and J is TRBJ2-7; 8 bases match TRBD1. This CDR3 has 19 residues. Trimming cost V 5 bases and J 2 bases; bases outside gene matches: 20. Germline CDR1 reads SEHNR; CDR2 reads FQNEAQ (reference sequence). CDR3 in amino acids: CASSPSEGAGTGPTYEQYF. The CDR3 DNA reads as TGTGCCAGCAGCCCCTCAGAAGGTGCCGGGACAGGTCCGACCTACGAGCAGTACTTC.

Only one count was recorded for this clone. The chain joins TRBV4-1 to TRBJ2-2; perhaps TRBD2 as D (5 bases). Germline V gives CDR1 MGHRA, CDR2 YSYEKL. Trimming took off 3 bases at V and 4 bases at J, with 6 bases between the two ends. The CDR3 loop spans 13 amino acids. The CDR3 DNA is TGCGCCAGCAGCCATGGAGGCACCGGGGAGCTGTTTTTT. It translates to CASSHGGTGELFF.

The V and J genes are TRBV5-1 and TRBJ2-7; 9 bases line up with TRBD1. Unmatched junction bases numbered 6, after V lost 0 bases and J lost 5 bases. This CDR3 has 15 residues. Looked up from germline, CDR1 is SGHRS and CDR2 is YFSETQ. The chain's CDR3 is CASSLEQGAKDEQYF. CDR3 coding DNA: TGCGCCAGCAGCTTGGAACAGGGGGCGAAGGACGAGCAGTACTTC.

The gene calls are TRBV30 and TRBJ1-4; D unresolved. CDR3 length: 14 amino acids. The V end lost 1 base, the J end lost 0 bases, and 6 bases lay between the germline ends. The germline CDR1 and CDR2 sequences are GTSNPN and SVGIG (reference sequence). DNA of the CDR3: TGTGCCTGGAGTGATATTTCAACTAATGAAAAACTGTTTTTT. Translating it yields CAWSDISTNEKLFF.

The V and J genes are TRBV2 and TRBJ2-7; 8 nucleotides match TRBD2. Germline trimming cut 4 bases from V and 4 bases from J; bases unmatched to any gene: 3. CDR3 length: 13 amino acids. CDR1 is SNHLY and CDR2 is FYNNEI in the germline V gene. The CDR3 region is CASSGGLVYEQYF. The DNA of the CDR3 is TGTGCCAGCAGTGGGGGACTAGTGTACGAGCAGTACTTC.

Remarks on this clone: The same CDR3 can be traced to other DNA sequences in this sample. This chain joins TRBV25-1 and TRBJ2-5; D call uncertain. The germline V gene has CDR1 MGHDK and CDR2 SYGVNS. The CDR3 has 10 amino acids. Trimming pared 4 bases from V and 5 bases from J, leaving 2 bases between. CDR3: CASSGETQYF. Here the CDR3 DNA reads TGTGCCAGCAGTGGTGAGACCCAGTACTTC.

This rearrangement joins TRBV21-1 to TRBJ1-3; TRBD1, the table's D call, lacks a check against the DNA. TRBV21-1 is a listed pseudogene. The CDR3 loop spans 18 amino acids. DNA of the CDR3: TGTGCCAGCAGCTCTTCAAGGGGGCTGGACAGCTCTGGAAACACCATATATTTT. This encodes CASSSSRGLDSSGNTIYF.

Turning to this clone: Other DNA variants within this sample encode the same CDR3. The V call is TRBV6-4, the J call TRBJ1-1; no clear D. The germline V gene has CDR1 MRHNA and CDR2 SNTAGT. Trimming pared 3 bases from V and 2 bases from J, leaving 7 bases between. The CDR3 has 13 residues. The CDR3 bases are TGTGCCAGCAGTGAGACGGGTAACACTGAAGCTTTCTTT. Residues: CASSETGNTEAFF.

The V call is TRBV5-1, the J call TRBJ2-1; the D call may be TRBD1 or TRBD2 (5 bases each). The CDR3 has 16 amino acids. Trimming removed 4 bases at V and 9 bases at J, with 23 bases between. The germline CDR1 and CDR2 sequences are SGHRS and YFSETQ. CDR3 in amino acids: CASSPDDGAGGVEQFF. In nucleotides, the CDR3 is TGCGCCAGCAGCCCGGACGACGGTGCTGGGGGTGTTGAGCAGTTCTTC.

As concerns this clone: This specimen includes other DNA sequences encoding the same CDR3. The CDR3 DNA reads TGTGCCAGCAGCTTCAGCGGGAGAAATACCGGGGAGCTGTTTTTT. This encodes CASSFSGRNTGELFF. The chain recombines TRBV9 with TRBJ2-2, with 8 bases fitting TRBD2. The CDR3 is 15 residues long. CDR1 SGDLS and CDR2 YYNGEE come from the germline V gene. The V segment lost 4 bases and the J segment 5 bases; nucleotides outside the gene matches: 7.

J is TRBJ2-4 and V is TRBV13; D perhaps matches TRBD1 (5 bases). The CDR3 runs to 12 residues. Trimming cost V 7 bases and J 8 bases, with 12 bases left between them. Germline CDR1 is PRHDT and CDR2 is FYEKMQ (reference sequence). DNA of the CDR3: TGTGCCAGCACCTATCAAGGGGACATTCAGTACTTC. Its protein is CASTYQGDIQYF.

The CDR3 loop is CASGLRGRADTQYF. The CDR3 nucleotides read TGTGCCAGCGGCCTAAGGGGGAGGGCAGATACGCAGTATTTT. The chain recombines TRBV11-2 with TRBJ2-3; the D gene is possibly TRBD2 (7 bases). Germline V gene lookup returns CDR1 SGHAT and CDR2 FQNNGV. CDR3 length: 14 residues. V was clipped by 8 bases and J by 4 bases, with 16 bases between them.

The rearrangement uses TRBV7-9 and TRBJ1-2; D is perhaps TRBD1 (5 bases). The CDR3 consists of 15 residues. CDR1 is SEHNR and CDR2 is FQNEAQ in the germline V gene (reference sequence). V dropped 0 bases and J dropped 3 bases, with 11 bases sitting between them. The CDR3 DNA reads TGTGCCAGCAGCTTAGCCTACGGAGGGGACTATGGCTACACCTTC. Protein sequence: CASSLAYGGDYGYTF.